This T cell receptor beta chain was captured in a study of T cells expressing NK-cell markers. Study details: One of eight sequenced donors was HCMV-seronegative; the other seven were seropositive. Broader study findings: Several donors likewise had their CD3+CD56-NKG2C+ fraction led by these clonotypes. Several of the donors carried dominant NKG2C+ clonotypes that took up about 1.0-8% of their CD8+ T cells.

Worth noting for this clonotype: Its antigen is not known.

5'RACE template switching built TCR beta cDNA with unique molecular identifiers. No DNA is given; TCRdb re-called the 5' RACE reads and lists each CDR3 protein once. Here the sample table reports around 550,000 distinct CDR3 sequences. The CDR3 covers 16 residues. CDR1 is LGHNA, CDR2 YSLEER, per germline. Material for sequencing was blood T cells: a sorted CD56 or NKG2C T cell subset, CD4+ or CD8+ T cells, or bulk PBMC T cells (not recorded which). This chain joins TRBV4-3 and TRBJ1-6; TCRdb designates TRBD1, a call that cannot be tested without DNA. The source is a man younger than 30 in good health. The CDR3 is CASSQDRTGTNSPLHF.